This T cell receptor (beta chain) was recorded in a study of blood T cell repertoires in COVID-19. Study details: Samples of COVID-19 (acute and convalescent) were obtained from the United States, Italy and Spain. From T cells, B-cell-depleted T cells, or PBMCs came the material, which was cDNA or gDNA.

In the study's own analysis: For nucleated cells, counts were estimated from reference gene primer amplification. Using immunoSEQ multiplex PCR, the repertoire was profiled, and TCRdb retains in-frame clones only, with some absent. D and trimming were read from the DNA, whereas the V and J calls and clone size are those reported in that table. Of 200,000 to 300,000 clones listed, about 90% are singletons. Trimming removed 0 bases from V and 5 bases from J, with 8 bases in between. This CDR3 is 14 amino acids long. Germline values: CDR1 SGHAT, CDR2 FQNNGV. The TCR sequence derives from a man aged 55 to 69 with acute or convalescent COVID-19. The specimen was peripheral blood. This chain uses TRBV11-2 with TRBJ2-1; D uncertain. In DNA form, the CDR3 reads TGTGCCAGCAGCTTAGACATTAGAGACAATGAGCAGTTCTTC. This sequence encodes CASSLDIRDNEQFF.